This TCR beta chain emerged from a study of preoperative IRX-2 immunotherapy in early breast cancer. Here immunoSEQ multiplex PCR was the method, and the copy in TCRdb shows in-frame clones only, minus some. Altogether tens of thousands of clones are present, approximately 95% being singletons, with the ten largest covering around 15%. The sample's treatment: preoperative locoregional IRX-2 cytokine immunotherapy. Samples came from a phase Ib trial of preoperative locoregional IRX-2 cytokine immunotherapy. Trimming left V 7 bases short and J 3 bases short, with 4 bases between. Germline lookup yields CDR1 MGHDK and CDR2 SYGVNS. The CDR3 loop spans 10 amino acids.

This clonotype was sampled from a human donor with breast cancer. Sequencing used tumor tissue, obtained after IRX-2 immunotherapy. This chain links TRBV25-1 with TRBJ2-7; D unclear. This CDR3 reads CASMGYEQYF. CDR3 in DNA: TGTGCCAGCATGGGCTACGAGCAGTACTTC.